The 26 T cell receptor beta chains presented below share a single source sample, sequenced in a study of T cell repertoires in cytomegalovirus infection. For these receptors, no antigen is known. TCRdb independently ran MiXCR on the reads; one entry per CDR3 protein. Among 600,000 to 700,000 distinct CDR3 sequences, around 32% were seen once, and the ten largest hold around a sixth. Source: cultured PBMCs, taken from culture after CMV antigen stimulation. The source of these receptors is a human donor in good health (CMV status not recorded). Some clones in this sample may be carry-over from other donors' samples.

This clonotype occurred many times. The gene calls are TRBV7-6 and TRBJ1-1, with a weak D call TRBD1 (6 bases). From germline, CDR1 is SGHVS and CDR2 FNYEAQ. This CDR3 spans 14 amino acids. V was trimmed by 1 base and J by 4 bases, leaving 10 bases between them. The CDR3 sequence: CASSLGSGATEAFF. The CDR3 region has the DNA TGTGCCAGCAGCTTAGGGTCGGGGGCCACTGAAGCTTTCTTT.

The rearrangement links TRBV6-8 to TRBJ1-1, with TRBD1 as a possible D gene (5 bases). Looked up from germline, CDR1 is MNHGY and CDR2 is SAAAGT. The CDR3 has 12 amino acids. V was pared by 6 bases and J by 9 bases, with 14 bases between. This CDR3 reads CASSSSRGQAFF. The CDR3 nucleotides read TGTGCCAGCAGCTCAAGCCGGGGCCAAGCTTTCTTT.

The rearrangement links TRBV7-9 to TRBJ2-7, with TRBD1 identical over 7 bases. V trimming: 5 bases; J trimming: 0 bases; junction bases outside the gene matches: 7. CDR1 SEHNR and CDR2 FQNEAQ come from the germline V gene (reference sequence). The CDR3 length is 15 residues. CDR3 region: CASSVTGLSSYEQYF. The CDR3 DNA sequence: TGTGCCAGCAGCGTGACAGGGCTCAGCTCCTACGAGCAGTACTTC.

The chain recombines TRBV19 with TRBJ2-1; D unresolved. Trimming cost V 5 bases and J 0 bases, with 17 bases left between them. Germline V CDR1 and CDR2: LNHDA, SQIVND (reference sequence). The CDR3 runs to 17 residues. The CDR3 region has the DNA TGTGCCAGTAGTGGTTGGAGTGGGGAAGCCTCCTACAATGAGCAGTTCTTC. Protein sequence: CASSGWSGEASYNEQFF.

This clonotype was seen a few times. The rearrangement links TRBV12-3 or TRBV12-4 to TRBJ2-3; 7 bases are shared with TRBD2. Trimming cost V 3 bases and J 3 bases; bases outside gene matches: 3. The CDR3 extends over 14 amino acids. CDR3 DNA: TGTGCCAGCAGTTTTATGGGGGGGACAGATACGCAGTATTTT. Translating gives CASSFMGGTDTQYF.

The chain joins TRBV6-2 or TRBV6-3 to TRBJ2-1, with 11 nucleotides matching TRBD2. Germline CDR1 is MNHEY and CDR2 is SVGEGT. J gave up 5 bases and V 6 bases, and 6 bases lay outside the gene matches. The CDR3 consists of 15 residues. CDR3 amino acids: CASRRLAGTNNEQFF. The CDR3, as DNA: TGTGCCAGCAGACGACTAGCGGGGACAAACAATGAGCAGTTCTTC.

The V and J genes are TRBV19 and TRBJ1-5, with 9 bases identical to TRBD1. Unmatched junction bases numbered 15, after V lost 9 bases and J lost 9 bases. From germline, CDR1 is LNHDA and CDR2 SQIVND (reference sequence). This CDR3 is 15 amino acids long. CDR3 DNA: TGTGCCAGCCACAGGGGGCCGGCAAAGGAAGGGCCCCAGCATTTT. This gives the protein CASHRGPAKEGPQHF.

This clonotype came up a few times. The chain is built from TRBV4-3 and TRBJ2-1; D possibly corresponds to TRBD2 (5 bases). The V gene lost 2 bases and the J gene lost 2 bases, with 19 bases spanning the gap. The V gene's germline CDR1 is LGHNA and CDR2 YSLEER. This CDR3 comprises 18 residues. The CDR3 reads CASSQRLPTWETYNEQFF. CDR3 DNA sequence: TGCGCCAGCAGCCAACGACTACCGACTTGGGAAACCTACAATGAGCAGTTCTTC.

As regards this clonotype: With a much larger clone just one base away, this may be a read error. CDR3: CASSLVGGNTTYF. Here the CDR3 DNA reads TGTGCCAGCAGCTTAGTGGGTGGAAACACCACATATTTT. The rearrangement links TRBV7-2 to TRBJ1-3; D unclear. The CDR3 has 13 residues. Germline V gene lookup returns CDR1 SGHTA and CDR2 FQGNSA.

This chain links TRBV7-2 with TRBJ1-2; the match to TRBD1 covers 12 bases. J gave up 7 bases and V 5 bases, and 11 bases lay outside the gene matches. The CDR3 spans 16 residues. The germline V gene encodes CDR1 SGHTA and CDR2 FQGNSA. The DNA of the CDR3 is TGTGCCAGCAGCCCAACGCCGGGACAGGGGGCAAGTGGCTACACCTTC. It specifies CASSPTPGQGASGYTF.

The rearrangement uses TRBV27 and TRBJ2-1; perhaps TRBD2 as D (5 bases). Germline V gives CDR1 MNHEY, CDR2 SMNVEV (reference sequence). V gave up 0 bases and J gave up 1 base, with 7 bases separating them. CDR3 length: 15 amino acids. The CDR3 DNA follows: TGTGCCAGCAGTTTATCTCGGGGATCCTACAATGAGCAGTTCTTC. It codes for CASSLSRGSYNEQFF.

This clonotype was detected only a few times. V gene TRBV25-1 combines with J gene TRBJ2-5; TRBD1 or TRBD2 may be the D gene (5 bases each). V lost 3 bases to trimming and J lost 0 bases, with 20 bases between them. Germline lookup yields CDR1 MGHDK and CDR2 SYGVNS. The CDR3 length is 18 residues. The CDR3, as DNA: TGTGCCAGCAGTGAGTTAACGACTTCCGTGGGGGACCAAGAGACCCAGTACTTC. This gives the protein CASSELTTSVGDQETQYF.

The count of this clonotype is one. The rearrangement joins TRBV6-2 or TRBV6-3 to TRBJ2-5, with D perhaps TRBD2 (5 bases). CDR3 length equals 13 residues. Germline values: CDR1 MNHEY, CDR2 SVGEGT. V lost 6 bases and J lost 7, with 15 bases in between. CDR3: CASSPGGGWTQYF. The CDR3 bases are TGTGCCAGCAGCCCCGGTGGAGGTTGGACCCAGTACTTC.

The rearrangement links TRBV7-8 to TRBJ2-7, with D uncertain. V was cut by 1 base and J by 2 bases, with 12 bases left in between. Germline V gene lookup returns CDR1 SGHVS and CDR2 FQNEAQ. The CDR3 has 15 residues. The chain's CDR3 is CASSLGYARAYEQYF. DNA of the CDR3: TGTGCCAGCAGCTTAGGTTATGCCAGAGCCTACGAGCAGTACTTC.

This chain links TRBV7-9 with TRBJ2-5, with D tentatively TRBD1 or TRBD2 (5 bases each). Per germline, CDR1 SEHNR and CDR2 FQNEAQ (reference sequence). CDR3 length: 12 residues. Trimming left V 9 bases short and J 5 bases short, with 13 bases between. CDR3 protein: CAREGLGETQYF. CDR3 coding DNA: TGTGCCAGAGAGGGGCTTGGGGAGACCCAGTACTTC.

The chain couples TRBV6-8 to TRBJ2-7, with D maybe TRBD2 (6 bases). CDR3 length: 16 amino acids. Germline lookup yields CDR1 MNHGY and CDR2 SAAAGT. Trimming took 6 bases from V and 0 from J, leaving 18 bases between them. This CDR3 is CASSRGVEGRSYEQYF. The CDR3 DNA reads TGTGCCAGCAGCAGAGGTGTGGAGGGTCGCTCCTACGAGCAGTACTTC.

This chain links TRBV7-2 with TRBJ2-1; the D is unclear. Trimming removed 1 base at V and 10 bases at J, with 8 bases between. CDR1 is SGHTA, CDR2 FQGNSA, per germline. This CDR3 spans 12 amino acids. CDR3 DNA: TGTGCCAGCAGCTTAGTTATCAAGGAGCAGTTCTTC. Residues: CASSLVIKEQFF.

The chain uses TRBV4-1 and TRBJ1-1; D is uncertain. The CDR3 is made up of 16 amino acids. V dropped 1 base and J dropped 6 bases, with 18 bases sitting between them. Germline V CDR1 and CDR2: MGHRA, YSYEKL. The CDR3 reads CASSQGAELAIAEAFF. The CDR3, as DNA: TGCGCCAGCAGCCAAGGGGCAGAATTGGCCATCGCTGAAGCTTTCTTT.

The chain couples TRBV7-9 to TRBJ2-7; D is possibly TRBD1 (8 bases). The CDR3 length is 14 residues. Trimming removed 3 bases at V and 6 bases at J, with 15 bases between. Germline-derived CDR1 and CDR2 are SEHNR and FQNEAQ (reference sequence). This CDR3 is CASSFSTGEGEQYF. As DNA, the CDR3 is TGTGCCAGCAGCTTCTCGACAGGGGAGGGCGAGCAGTACTTC.

The J gene is TRBJ1-1, the V gene TRBV12-5, with TRBD1 matching over 8 bases. V lost 5 bases to trimming and J lost 5 bases; unmatched junction nucleotides: 13. The CDR3 is 16 amino acids. Germline V CDR1 and CDR2: LGHNT, FRNRAP. CDR3 bases: TGTGCTAGTGGTCTCTTGCTCGGACAGGGATGGACTGAAGCTTTCTTT. Translation gives CASGLLLGQGWTEAFF. The full variable domain, with the rest looked up from reference TRBV12-5 and TRBJ1-1, is DARVTQTPRHKVTEMGQEVTMRCQPILGHNTVFWYRQTMMQGLELLAYFRNRAPLDDSGMPKDRFSAEMPDATLATLKIQPSEPRDSAVYFCASGLLLGQGWTEAFFGQGTRLTVV.

The rearrangement joins TRBV12-3 or TRBV12-4 to TRBJ2-1; 12 positions match TRBD2. V trimming: 7 bases; J trimming: 6 bases; junction bases outside the gene matches: 19. The CDR3 extends over 19 amino acids. The CDR3 region is CASTSSGLAGGHGPNEQFF. CDR3 in DNA: TGTGCCAGCACCTCCTCAGGGCTAGCGGGAGGGCACGGACCCAATGAGCAGTTCTTC.

The rearrangement links TRBV3-1 to TRBJ2-7; D is possibly TRBD1 (5 bases). Between the trimmed V and J ends, which lost 4 bases and 2 bases, there was a span of 9 bases. The CDR3 runs 13 residues. Germline V gives CDR1 LGHDT, CDR2 YNNKEL (reference sequence). The CDR3 DNA is TGTGCCAGCAGCCGCTCGGACACCTACGAGCAGTACTTC. Translation: CASSRSDTYEQYF.

The CDR3 reads CATAGGSYNEQFF. DNA of the CDR3: TGTGCCACCGCCGGGGGGAGTTACAATGAGCAGTTCTTC. This rearrangement joins TRBV3-1 to TRBJ2-1, with TRBD2 matching over 7 bases. The CDR3 spans 13 residues. V lost 10 bases and J lost 4; bases outside the gene matches: 7. Germline CDR1 is LGHDT and CDR2 is YNNKEL (reference sequence).

This clonotype was recorded a few times. The J gene is TRBJ2-7, the V gene TRBV4-1, with D maybe TRBD2 (6 bases). V gave up 0 bases and J gave up 3 bases, with 12 bases separating them. The CDR3 has 15 residues. Germline CDR1 is MGHRA and CDR2 is YSYEKL. The CDR3, as DNA: TGCGCCAGCAGCCAAGATCGAAGCGGGTACTACGAGCAGTACTTC. It yields the protein CASSQDRSGYYEQYF.

CDR3 nucleotide sequence: TGTGCCAGCAGCCCAGGGGGTTCGGTAGGAGGGCTAGCGAGGGATACGCAGTATTTT. It specifies CASSPGGSVGGLARDTQYF. The chain joins TRBV7-9 to TRBJ2-3; D may be TRBD1 (7 bases). The CDR3 is 19 amino acids. The V end was cut by 5 bases, the J end by 6 bases, with 30 bases between. Germline V gives CDR1 SEHNR, CDR2 FQNEAQ (reference sequence).

This clonotype turned up a few times. The chain recombines TRBV11-2 with TRBJ2-2, with D tentatively TRBD2 (6 bases). V gave up 1 base and J gave up 3 bases, with 9 bases separating them. This CDR3 has 15 residues. Germline V gives CDR1 SGHAT, CDR2 FQNNGV. The DNA of the CDR3 is TGTGCCAGCAGCTTAGGGAGGGCCGACACCGGGGAGCTGTTTTTT. Translated: CASSLGRADTGELFF.